A selection of T cell receptor beta chains follows, all from one sample in a study of blood T cell repertoires in COVID-19. The assay was immunoSEQ multiplex PCR, and TCRdb's table has in-frame clones only and misses some. The table lists around 71,000 clones, just under 85% of them singletons. The sequencing input was peripheral blood. These receptors were obtained from a man in his 70s with acute or convalescent COVID-19. CDR3s include the opening cysteine and the closing phenylalanine or tryptophan. A D gene is named only where the DNA matches it firmly. Size tells how often a clone was seen (once, few, many) or the class of an expanded clone, and some rows leave it out.

CDR3aa | CDR3nt | abundance | j_gene | v_gene | d_gene
CASSHSDRGPWINNQPQHF | TGTGCCAGCAGTCACTCCGACAGGGGGCCGTGGATTAACAATCAGCCCCAGCATTTT | . | TRBJ1-5 | TRBV6-2/TRBV6-3 | TRBD1
CSVANRQETLEAFF | TGCAGCGTTGCTAACCGACAGGAGACGCTTGAAGCTTTCTTT | . | TRBJ1-1 | TRBV29-1 | .
CASSLSPGGNGYTF | TGTGCCAGCAGCTTGTCGCCAGGGGGAAATGGCTACACCTTC | . | TRBJ1-2 | TRBV5-5 | TRBD1
CASRRDPTDTQYF | TGTGCCAGCAGGCGGGACCCCACAGATACGCAGTATTTT | . | TRBJ2-3 | TRBV6-5 | .
CASGHGQGIYEQYF | TGTGCTAGTGGTCATGGACAGGGGATCTACGAGCAGTACTTC | . | TRBJ2-7 | TRBV12-5 | TRBD1
CASSPTLDRFEQYF | TGTGCCAGCAGCCCCACCTTGGACAGGTTCGAGCAGTACTTC | . | TRBJ2-7 | TRBV5-6 | TRBD1
CASSYRSSTQPQHF | TGTGCCAGCAGTTACCGGAGCAGCACTCAGCCCCAGCATTTT | . | TRBJ1-5 | TRBV6-5 | .
CAWSMGQTNTEAFF | TGTGCCTGGAGTATGGGACAGACTAACACTGAAGCTTTCTTT | . | TRBJ1-1 | TRBV30 | TRBD1
CASSMGLAGTYEQYF | TGTGCCAGTAGTATGGGACTAGCGGGAACTTACGAGCAGTACTTC | . | TRBJ2-7 | TRBV19 | TRBD2
CASSIGLSSYNEQFF | TGTGCCAGTAGTATAGGACTGAGCTCCTACAATGAGCAGTTCTTC | once | TRBJ2-1 | TRBV19 | .
CASSPAFGQGEETQYF | TGTGCCAGTAGCCCCGCGTTTGGACAGGGGGAAGAGACCCAGTACTTC | . | TRBJ2-5 | TRBV19 | TRBD1
CASSLAPSEPQYF | TGTGCCAGCAGCTTAGCCCCCTCGGAGCCCCAGTACTTC | . | TRBJ2-5 | TRBV7-2 | .
CASSLGQGVYEQYF | TGTGCCAGCAGCTTAGGGCAGGGGGTCTACGAGCAGTACTTC | . | TRBJ2-7 | TRBV11-2 | TRBD1
CASSMGQQLPNTEAFF | TGTGCCAGTAGTATGGGACAGCAATTACCTAACACTGAAGCTTTCTTT | . | TRBJ1-1 | TRBV19 | TRBD1
CASSPAAEGTGELFF | TGCGCCAGCAGCCCCGCCGCTGAGGGTACCGGGGAGCTGTTTTTT | few | TRBJ2-2 | TRBV5-1 | .
CASSYAGAKNIQYF | TGTGCCAGCAGTTACGCGGGGGCCAAAAACATTCAGTACTTC | . | TRBJ2-4 | TRBV6-5 | .
CASSSGLAKDNEQFF | TGTGCCAGCAGCTCGGGACTAGCGAAAGACAATGAGCAGTTCTTC | . | TRBJ2-1 | TRBV5-4 | TRBD2
CASSFPGQERYEQYF | TGTGCCAGCAGTTTCCCGGGACAGGAACGTTACGAGCAGTACTTC | . | TRBJ2-7 | TRBV28 | TRBD1
CASSLGQSNQPQHF | TGTGCCAGCAGTTTGGGACAGAGCAATCAGCCCCAGCATTTT | . | TRBJ1-5 | TRBV28 | TRBD1
CASSYSGTGDQHF | TGTGCCAGCAGTTACTCTGGGACAGGGGACCAGCATTTT | . | TRBJ1-5 | TRBV6-2/TRBV6-3 | TRBD1
CASSQATGGPGELFF | TGTGCCAGCAGCCAAGCGACAGGGGGGCCCGGGGAGCTGTTTTTT | . | TRBJ2-2 | TRBV3-1/TRBV3-2 | TRBD1
CASTFTGGRYGYTF | TGTGCCAGCACCTTCACAGGGGGCCGTTATGGCTACACCTTC | . | TRBJ1-2 | TRBV27 | TRBD1
CASSWDRESEQFF | TGCGCCAGCAGCTGGGACAGGGAAAGTGAGCAGTTCTTC | . | TRBJ2-1 | TRBV5-1 | TRBD1
CASSPTRVDGYTF | TGTGCCAGCTCACCAACGAGAGTCGATGGCTACACCTTC | . | TRBJ1-2 | TRBV18 | .
CASSPGGGWGGYTF | TGTGCCAGCAGCCCAGGTGGGGGCTGGGGTGGCTACACCTTC | . | TRBJ1-2 | TRBV7-6 | .
CASSERGQGTGNQPQHF | TGTGCCAGCAGTGAACGCGGACAGGGAACGGGCAATCAGCCCCAGCATTTT | . | TRBJ1-5 | TRBV6-1 | TRBD1
CASSKSEANIQYF | TGTGCCAGCAGCAAATCCGAGGCGAACATTCAGTACTTC | . | TRBJ2-4 | TRBV12-3/TRBV12-4 | .
CASSPGTSGGTDTQYF | TGTGCCAGCAGCCCGGGGACTAGCGGAGGCACAGATACGCAGTATTTT | . | TRBJ2-3 | TRBV3-1/TRBV3-2 | TRBD2
CASSLARTPEAFF | TGTGCCAGCAGCTTAGCTCGGACACCCGAAGCTTTCTTT | once | TRBJ1-1 | TRBV7-2 | .